The clone carrying this T cell receptor (beta chain) is medium-sized within its sample. What it binds is unknown. Preparation methods for the bulk TCR libraries were those previously described, with listed TCR primers. TCRdb reprocessed the PCR reads via MiXCR and lists one record per CDR3 protein. The sample has some 8,500 distinct CDR3 sequences, 13% to 15% seen once. These data belong to a study of molecular identifiers for immune sequencing clone quantification. General observations from the study: Effector cells kept over 97% of their molecules in clones above 20 RNA copies, while naive cells kept under 1% there.

Naive CD8 libraries used about 20,000 to 1,100,000 sorted cells and 10%, 30% or 50% RNA. Looked up from germline, CDR1 is MGHRA and CDR2 is YSYEKL. The V and J ends lost 5 bases and 4 bases, in that order; junction bases with no gene match: 6. This CDR3 is 15 amino acids long. This chain joins TRBV4-1 and TRBJ2-7; 12 bases fit TRBD2. The sequence was obtained from a human donor in good health. Some libraries in this study had Jurkat cell RNA spiked in. The sequenced sample consisted of naive CD8+ T cells from blood, with Jurkat cell RNA spiked in. Stated subset: FACS-sorted CD8+CD4-CCR7+CD45RA+ naive T cells. In DNA, the CDR3 is TGCGCCAGCAGCGAACGACTAGCGGGGGCTTACGAGCAGTACTTC. Amino acid sequence: CASSERLAGAYEQYF.